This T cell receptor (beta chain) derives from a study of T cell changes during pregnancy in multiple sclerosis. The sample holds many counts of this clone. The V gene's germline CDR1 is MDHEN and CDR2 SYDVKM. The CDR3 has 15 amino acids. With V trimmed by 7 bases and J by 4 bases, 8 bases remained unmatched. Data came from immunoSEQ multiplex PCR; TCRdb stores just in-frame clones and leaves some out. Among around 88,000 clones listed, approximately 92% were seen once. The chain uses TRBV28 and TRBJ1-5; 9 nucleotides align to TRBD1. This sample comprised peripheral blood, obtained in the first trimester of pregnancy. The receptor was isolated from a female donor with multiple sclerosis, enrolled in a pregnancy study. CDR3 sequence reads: CASTQQGALNQPQHF. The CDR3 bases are TGTGCCAGCACCCAACAGGGGGCCCTAAATCAGCCCCAGCATTTT.